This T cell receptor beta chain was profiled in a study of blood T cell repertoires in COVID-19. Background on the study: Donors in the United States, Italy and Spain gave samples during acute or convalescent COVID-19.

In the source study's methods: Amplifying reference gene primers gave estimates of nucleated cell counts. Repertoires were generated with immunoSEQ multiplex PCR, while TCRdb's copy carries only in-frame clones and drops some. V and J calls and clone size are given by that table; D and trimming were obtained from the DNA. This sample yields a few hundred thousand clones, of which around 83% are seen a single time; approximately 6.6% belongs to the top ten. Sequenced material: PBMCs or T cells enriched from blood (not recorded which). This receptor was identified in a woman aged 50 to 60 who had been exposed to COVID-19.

The CDR3 sequence is CASSLVVAGVGTDTQYF. CDR3 bases: TGCGCCAGCAGCTTGGTCGTAGCGGGGGTAGGGACAGATACGCAGTATTTT. The rearrangement links TRBV5-1 to TRBJ2-3; TRBD2 aligns across 9 bases. Germline V lookup: CDR1 SGHRS, CDR2 YFSETQ. J was trimmed by 3 bases and V by 0 bases; bases with no gene match: 8. The CDR3 spans 17 residues.